Listed below are T cell receptor beta chains from one sample, sequenced in a study of early T cells in non-severe SARS-CoV-2 infection. MiXCR was run by TCRdb on the 5' RACE reads, yielding one entry per CDR3 protein. The repertoire includes around 70,000 distinct CDR3 sequences, 9% to 10% of them detected once, and around 15% sits in the top ten. The specimen comprised whole blood, sampled at baseline. These TCRs come from an adult who was a healthcare worker with PCR-confirmed SARS-CoV-2 infection or an uninfected control (not recorded which). Both conserved end residues are part of each CDR3. Fields, in order: J gene, V gene, CDR3 protein.

J: TRBJ2-7
V: TRBV5-1
CDR3: CASSLVPSGDYEQYF

J: TRBJ2-3
V: TRBV5-1
CDR3: CASSSGTSGYTDTQYF

J: TRBJ1-1
V: TRBV10-2
CDR3: CASSDDLGNTEAFF

J: TRBJ2-7
V: TRBV9
CDR3: CASSVGSEGIEQYF

J: TRBJ2-3
V: TRBV28
CDR3: CASSPGGSTDTQYF

J: TRBJ1-1
V: TRBV29-1
CDR3: CSVRQGLTEAFF

J: TRBJ2-2
V: TRBV21-1
CDR3: CASSSSKGASGELFF

J: TRBJ2-1
V: TRBV7-8
CDR3: CASSLAAGGREQFF

J: TRBJ2-3
V: TRBV12-3/TRBV12-4
CDR3: CASSIRGQANADTQYF

J: TRBJ2-1
V: TRBV12-3/TRBV12-4
CDR3: CASSLDRGSSGEQFF

J: TRBJ2-5
V: TRBV5-1
CDR3: CASSLEGRRYQETQYF

J: TRBJ1-2
V: TRBV13
CDR3: CASSLVDRANYGYTF

J: TRBJ2-5
V: TRBV7-2
CDR3: CASSLVRPGLAGGETQYF

J: TRBJ2-5
V: TRBV7-3
CDR3: CASSLQGPSETQYF

J: TRBJ1-1
V: TRBV28
CDR3: CASSFTRWGNTEAFF

J: TRBJ2-7
V: TRBV10-3
CDR3: CAISELDEQYF

J: TRBJ1-1
V: TRBV6-6
CDR3: CASTTVTEAFF

J: TRBJ2-4
V: TRBV7-3
CDR3: CASSLTGRRDIQYF